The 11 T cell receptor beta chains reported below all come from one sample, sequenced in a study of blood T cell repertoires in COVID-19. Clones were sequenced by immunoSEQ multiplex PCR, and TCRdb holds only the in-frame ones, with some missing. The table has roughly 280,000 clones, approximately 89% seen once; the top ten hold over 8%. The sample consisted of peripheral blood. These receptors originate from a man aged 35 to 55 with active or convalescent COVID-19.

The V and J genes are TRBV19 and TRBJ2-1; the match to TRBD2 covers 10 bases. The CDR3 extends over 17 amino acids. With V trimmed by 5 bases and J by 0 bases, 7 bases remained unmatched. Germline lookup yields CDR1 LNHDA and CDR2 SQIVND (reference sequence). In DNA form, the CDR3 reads TGTGCCAGTAGTCCGACTAGCGGGCGAAGCTCCTACAATGAGCAGTTCTTC. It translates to CASSPTSGRSSYNEQFF.

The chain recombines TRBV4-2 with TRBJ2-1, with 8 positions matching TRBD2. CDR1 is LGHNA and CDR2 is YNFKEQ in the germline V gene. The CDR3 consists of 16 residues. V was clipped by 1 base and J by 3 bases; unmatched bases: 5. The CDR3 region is CASSQGGRPFYNEQFF. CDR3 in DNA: TGTGCCAGCAGCCAAGGCGGGAGGCCTTTCTACAATGAGCAGTTCTTC.

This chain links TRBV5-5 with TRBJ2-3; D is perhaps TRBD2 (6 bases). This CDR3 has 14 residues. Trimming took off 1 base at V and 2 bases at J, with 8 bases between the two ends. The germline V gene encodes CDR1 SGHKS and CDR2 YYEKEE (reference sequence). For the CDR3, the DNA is TGTGCCAGCAGCTTGACTAGCAACACAGATACGCAGTATTTT. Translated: CASSLTSNTDTQYF.

CDR3 region: CASSRDREDGYTF. The CDR3 region has the DNA TGTGCCAGCTCACGCGACAGGGAGGATGGCTACACCTTC. The rearrangement links TRBV18 to TRBJ1-2, with 7 positions matching TRBD1. Trimming at V came to 4 bases and at J to 6 bases, leaving 5 bases not matched to a gene. The V gene's germline CDR1 is KGHSH and CDR2 LQKENI. The CDR3 runs to 13 residues.

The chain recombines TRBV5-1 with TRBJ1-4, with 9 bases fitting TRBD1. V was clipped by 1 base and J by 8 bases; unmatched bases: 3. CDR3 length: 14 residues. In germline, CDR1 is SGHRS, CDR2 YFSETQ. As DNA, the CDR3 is TGCGCCAGCAGCTTGCAGGGACAGGGCGAAAAACTGTTTTTT. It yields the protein CASSLQGQGEKLFF.

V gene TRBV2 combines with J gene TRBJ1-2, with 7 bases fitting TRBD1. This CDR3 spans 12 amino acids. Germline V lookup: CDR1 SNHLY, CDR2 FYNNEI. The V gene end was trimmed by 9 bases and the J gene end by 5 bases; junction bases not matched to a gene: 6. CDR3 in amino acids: CASRTGPYGYTF. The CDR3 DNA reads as TGTGCCAGTAGGACAGGTCCTTATGGCTACACCTTC.

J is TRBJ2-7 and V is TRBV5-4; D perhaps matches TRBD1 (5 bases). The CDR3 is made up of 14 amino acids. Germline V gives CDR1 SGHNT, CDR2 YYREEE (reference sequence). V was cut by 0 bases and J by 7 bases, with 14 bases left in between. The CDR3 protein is CASSLADTPGEQYF. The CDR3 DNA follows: TGTGCCAGCAGCTTGGCCGACACACCAGGGGAGCAGTACTTC.

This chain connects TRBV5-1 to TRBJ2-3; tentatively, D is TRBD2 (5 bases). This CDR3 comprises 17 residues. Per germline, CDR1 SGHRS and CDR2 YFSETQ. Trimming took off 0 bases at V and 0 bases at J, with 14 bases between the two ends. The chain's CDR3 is CASSLAAGRTSTDTQYF. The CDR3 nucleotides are TGCGCCAGCAGCTTGGCCGCGGGCAGGACTAGCACAGATACGCAGTATTTT.

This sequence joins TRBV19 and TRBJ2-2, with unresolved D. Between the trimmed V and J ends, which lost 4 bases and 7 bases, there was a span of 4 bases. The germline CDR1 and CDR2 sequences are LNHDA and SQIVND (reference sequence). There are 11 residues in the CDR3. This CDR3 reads CASSNRGELFF. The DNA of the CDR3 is TGTGCCAGTAGTAATCGCGGGGAGCTGTTTTTT.

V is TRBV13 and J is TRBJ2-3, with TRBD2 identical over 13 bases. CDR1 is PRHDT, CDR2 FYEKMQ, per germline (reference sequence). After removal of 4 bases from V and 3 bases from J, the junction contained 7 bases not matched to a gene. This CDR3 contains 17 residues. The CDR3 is CASSSRLAGGGTDTQYF. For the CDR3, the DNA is TGTGCCAGCAGCTCTCGACTAGCGGGAGGAGGGACAGATACGCAGTATTTT.

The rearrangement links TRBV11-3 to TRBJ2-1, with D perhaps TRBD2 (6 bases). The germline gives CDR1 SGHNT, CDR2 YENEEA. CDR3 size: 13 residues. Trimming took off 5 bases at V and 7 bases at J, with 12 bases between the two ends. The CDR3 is CASSPGLENEQFF. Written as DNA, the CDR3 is TGTGCCAGCAGCCCGGGACTTGAAAATGAGCAGTTCTTC.